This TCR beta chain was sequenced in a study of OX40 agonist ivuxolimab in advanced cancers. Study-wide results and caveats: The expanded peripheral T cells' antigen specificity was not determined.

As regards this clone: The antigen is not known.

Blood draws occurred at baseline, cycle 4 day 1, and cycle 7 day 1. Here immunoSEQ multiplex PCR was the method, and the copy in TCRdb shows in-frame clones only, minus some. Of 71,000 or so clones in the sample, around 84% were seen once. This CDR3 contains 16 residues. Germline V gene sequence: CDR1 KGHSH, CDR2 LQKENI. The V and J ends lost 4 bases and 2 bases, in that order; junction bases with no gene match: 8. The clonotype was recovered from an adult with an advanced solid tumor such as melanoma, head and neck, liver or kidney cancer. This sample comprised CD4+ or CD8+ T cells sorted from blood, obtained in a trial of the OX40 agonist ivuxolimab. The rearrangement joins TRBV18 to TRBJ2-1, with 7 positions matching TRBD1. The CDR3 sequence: CASSHTQGETYNEQFF. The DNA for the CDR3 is TGTGCCAGCTCACATACCCAGGGGGAAACCTACAATGAGCAGTTCTTC.